These 18 T cell receptor beta chains were all obtained from the same sample, sequenced in a study of T-cell reconstitution after alpha-beta-depleted transplantation in children. Preparation of the TCRbeta library involved a method that used unique molecular identifiers. TCRdb re-called the PCR reads with MiXCR, one entry per CDR3 protein. The table includes 450,000 to 600,000 distinct CDR3 sequences, 10% detected once. Material: PBMCs, obtained before TCRalphabeta/CD19-depleted stem cell transplant. Receptors originate from a child aged 2-15 years with inherited bone marrow failure, due to receive a stem cell transplant.

The gene calls are TRBV6-5 and TRBJ1-1, with unresolved D. The CDR3 is made up of 13 amino acids. Germline lookup yields CDR1 MNHEY and CDR2 SVGAGI. The ends were cut back, 4 bases at V and 5 bases at J, with 11 bases in the middle. The CDR3 loop is CASSSPLGTEAFF. CDR3 DNA sequence: TGTGCCAGCAGTTCTCCACTAGGGACTGAAGCTTTCTTT.

At least ten counts were recorded for this clonotype. V gene TRBV7-2 combines with J gene TRBJ2-7; D is unclear. The CDR3 totals 14 residues. The V and J ends lost 0 bases and 0 bases respectively, with 6 bases between them. CDR1 is SGHTA, CDR2 FQGNSA, per germline. This CDR3 reads CASSLARISYEQYF. CDR3 sequence (DNA): TGTGCCAGCAGCTTAGCTCGGATCTCCTACGAGCAGTACTTC.

V gene TRBV5-4 combines with J gene TRBJ1-1; the match to TRBD1 covers 9 bases. V was clipped by 1 base and J by 3 bases; unmatched bases: 7. The germline V gene encodes CDR1 SGHNT and CDR2 YYREEE (reference sequence). This CDR3 has 16 amino acids. CDR3 amino acids: CASSLLTGGVDTEAFF. CDR3 nucleotide sequence: TGTGCCAGCAGCTTGTTAACAGGGGGCGTCGACACTGAAGCTTTCTTT.

This clonotype was seen repeatedly, ten times or more. The J gene is TRBJ2-2, the V gene TRBV20-1; D remains ambiguous. The V end was cut by 3 bases, the J end by 7 bases, with 6 bases between. Per germline, CDR1 DFQATT and CDR2 SNEGSKA (reference sequence). The CDR3 covers 11 residues. CDR3: CSASVIGELFF. CDR3 sequence (DNA): TGCAGTGCTAGTGTAATCGGGGAGCTGTTTTTT.

This clonotype has at least ten counts. The chain links TRBV27 to TRBJ2-5; 8 bases align to TRBD2. Unmatched junction bases numbered 9, after V lost 4 bases and J lost 5 bases. The V gene's germline CDR1 is MNHEY and CDR2 SMNVEV (reference sequence). CDR3 length: 15 amino acids. CDR3 sequence (DNA): TGTGCCAGCAGTTCGAGCGGGAGACTTGGCGAGACCCAGTACTTC. Translating gives CASSSSGRLGETQYF.

This clonotype has a count of ten or more. The chain carries TRBV21-1 and TRBJ1-3. TRBV21-1 is a pseudogene. This CDR3 is 15 amino acids long. The CDR3 nucleotides are TGTGCCAGCAGGAAAATTCCAAGATATGGAAACACCATATATTTT. Its translation: CASRKIPRYGNTIYF.

Ten or more counts support this clonotype. The chain has TRBV27 and TRBJ2-5; 7 positions match TRBD1. There are 15 residues in the CDR3. The V and J ends lost 5 bases and 4 bases, in that order; junction bases with no gene match: 10. Germline-derived CDR1 and CDR2 are MNHEY and SMNVEV (reference sequence). This CDR3 is CASSLYTGDRETQYF. The CDR3 DNA is TGTGCCAGCAGTCTATACACAGGGGACCGAGAGACCCAGTACTTC.

The gene calls are TRBV7-9 and TRBJ2-7, with 8 bases matching TRBD1. Germline trimming cut 5 bases from V and 5 bases from J; bases unmatched to any gene: 11. Per the germline V gene, CDR1 is SEHNR and CDR2 is FQNEAQ (reference sequence). This CDR3 comprises 15 residues. CDR3 in DNA: TGTGCCAGCAGCCCGGGACGGACAGGGTTCGACGAGCAGTACTTC. This sequence encodes CASSPGRTGFDEQYF.

There are many counts of this clonotype. The rearrangement links TRBV3-1 to TRBJ2-1; tentative D call: TRBD2 (6 bases). The CDR3 is made up of 17 amino acids. V lost 0 bases and J 3 bases, leaving 15 bases between the germline ends. Germline CDR1 reads LGHDT; CDR2 reads YNNKEL (reference sequence). For the CDR3, the DNA is TGTGCCAGCAGCCAAGATTTAGGACTACCCAGCTACAATGAGCAGTTCTTC. It codes for CASSQDLGLPSYNEQFF.

In its sample, this clonotype was seen a few times. The chain combines TRBV5-1 with TRBJ2-2, with D possibly matching TRBD1 (5 bases). CDR3 length equals 14 residues. The germline V gene encodes CDR1 SGHRS and CDR2 YFSETQ. With 9 bases removed from V and 1 base from J, the gap between germline ends came to 13 bases. CDR3 residues: CATSMQGNTGELFF. The CDR3 DNA is TGCGCCACCAGTATGCAGGGGAACACCGGGGAGCTGTTTTTT.

This clonotype has a count of ten or more. This chain connects TRBV7-9 to TRBJ2-7; 9 nucleotides align to TRBD1. Trimming cost V 4 bases and J 3 bases; bases outside gene matches: 4. The CDR3 sequence is 14 residues long. Per the germline V gene, CDR1 is SEHNR and CDR2 is FQNEAQ (reference sequence). The CDR3 DNA reads TGTGCCAGCAGCTCCGGGGACAGGGTCTACGAGCAGTACTTC. Its protein product is CASSSGDRVYEQYF.

V gene TRBV5-1 combines with J gene TRBJ2-5, with D unclear. Per germline, CDR1 SGHRS and CDR2 YFSETQ. There are 12 residues in the CDR3. The germline V and J ends were trimmed by 7 bases and 1 base, with 8 bases remaining between them. This CDR3 reads CASGELQETQYF. The CDR3, as DNA: TGCGCCAGCGGCGAACTCCAAGAGACCCAGTACTTC. Using reference TRBV5-1 and TRBJ2-5 for the parts outside the CDR3, the full variable domain is KAGVTQTPRYLIKTRGQQVTLSCSPISGHRSVSWYQQTPGQGLQFLFEYFSETQRNKGNFPGRFSGRQFSNSRSEMNVSTLELGDSALYLCASGELQETQYFGPGTRLLVL.

This clonotype was found a few times. This chain links TRBV5-1 with TRBJ1-2, with TRBD1 as a possible D gene (6 bases). Deletions cut 6 bases from V and 4 bases from J, with 16 bases between. Per germline, CDR1 SGHRS and CDR2 YFSETQ. CDR3 length: 14 residues. The CDR3: CASKVDRGLYGYTF. The DNA of the CDR3 is TGCGCCAGCAAAGTTGACCGGGGGCTCTATGGCTACACCTTC.

As regards this clonotype: A much larger clone differs from this one at a single base, so this may be a read error. The CDR3 is CATSRPTPVGRIYNEQFF. As DNA, the CDR3 is TGTGCCACCAGCAGACCTACCCCGGTCGGGAGGATCTACAATGAGCAGTTCTTC. V usage is TRBV15 and J usage is TRBJ2-1, with 7 bases that match TRBD2. Germline values: CDR1 LNHNV, CDR2 YYDKDF (reference sequence). The CDR3 runs to 18 residues. V trimming: 2 bases; J trimming: 3 bases; junction bases outside the gene matches: 13.

This chain links TRBV14 with TRBJ2-7; no clear D. CDR1 SGHDN and CDR2 FVKESK come from the germline V gene. Trimming shortened V by 2 bases and J by 6 bases, and 11 bases separated the two germline ends. This CDR3 region has 13 residues. The CDR3: CASSQKGVTEQYF. The CDR3 DNA sequence: TGTGCCAGCAGCCAAAAAGGCGTAACCGAGCAGTACTTC.

This clonotype was picked up one time. The chain recombines TRBV30 with TRBJ1-1; D perhaps matches TRBD1 (6 bases). V lost 5 bases to trimming and J lost 2 bases, with 12 bases between them. The germline CDR1 and CDR2 sequences are GTSNPN and SVGIG (reference sequence). The CDR3 totals 13 residues. Here the CDR3 DNA reads TGTGCCTGGGGTGACAGGATAAACACTGAAGCTTTCTTT. Amino acid sequence: CAWGDRINTEAFF.

This clonotype showed up many times. This chain uses TRBV25-1 with TRBJ1-2; the D gene is possibly TRBD1 (6 bases). The CDR3 runs to 14 residues. CDR1 and CDR2 (germline): MGHDK, SYGVNS. The V gene lost 2 bases and the J gene lost 3 bases, with 10 bases spanning the gap. CDR3 residues: CASSEQGSYYGYTF. CDR3 nucleotides: TGTGCCAGCAGTGAACAGGGGTCTTACTATGGCTACACCTTC.

This clonotype was seen more than once but under ten times. The V and J genes are TRBV12-3 or TRBV12-4 and TRBJ2-1; no firm D call. V gave up 8 bases and J gave up 8 bases, with 10 bases separating them. The CDR3 loop spans 11 amino acids. Written as DNA, the CDR3 is TGTGCCAGCGCGTTGGTCCATGAGCAGTTCTTC. It codes for CASALVHEQFF.